The entry below describes one TCR beta chain. Its antigen is undetermined. Looked up from germline, CDR1 is SGHRS and CDR2 is YFSETQ. This CDR3 contains 14 residues. V gave up 7 bases and J gave up 4 bases, with 15 bases separating them. The time point is: week 35, safety follow-up. With topical imiquimod, each dose of the vaccine consisted of 300 ug of mutant IDH1 20-mer peptide. Measured with immunoSEQ multiplex PCR; TCRdb has only the in-frame clones, and not every one. The profile shows more than 60,000 clones, about 73% of them singletons. This sample is drawn from a study of a mutant IDH1 vaccine in newly diagnosed glioma. For the study at large: Before enrollment, the patients had been treated with radiotherapy alone, temozolomide alone, or both together. Most of them had received both.

The gene calls are TRBV5-1 and TRBJ2-1; D is possibly TRBD1 or TRBD2 (5 bases each). The origin of this receptor is a man aged 50 or older with glioma. Sequences were derived from PBMCs, sampled from a glioma patient whose treatment included an IDH1 peptide vaccine. The CDR3 DNA reads TGCGCCAGCGACCTTGGGGGAAAATACAATGAGCAGTTCTTC. This codes for CASDLGGKYNEQFF.